This note documents a single T cell receptor beta chain sequence. These data are taken from a study of control samples from healthy donors and cancer patients. After removal of 5 bases from V and 7 bases from J, the junction contained 13 bases not matched to a gene. The CDR3 is made up of 15 amino acids. Germline assignment: CDR1 MDHEN and CDR2 SYDVKM. TCRdb's table, derived via immunoSEQ multiplex PCR, lists solely in-frame clones and lacks some. The repertoire has 150,000 or so clones, approximately 94% of them found once; the top ten carry 5.8%. Specimen: blood. The rearrangement uses TRBV28 and TRBJ2-7; 8 nucleotides align to TRBD1. The TCR sequence derives from a young man in good health. The CDR3 loop reads CASSPHRDRLGEQYF. The CDR3 coding sequence is TGTGCCAGCAGTCCTCACCGGGACAGGTTGGGGGAGCAGTACTTC.